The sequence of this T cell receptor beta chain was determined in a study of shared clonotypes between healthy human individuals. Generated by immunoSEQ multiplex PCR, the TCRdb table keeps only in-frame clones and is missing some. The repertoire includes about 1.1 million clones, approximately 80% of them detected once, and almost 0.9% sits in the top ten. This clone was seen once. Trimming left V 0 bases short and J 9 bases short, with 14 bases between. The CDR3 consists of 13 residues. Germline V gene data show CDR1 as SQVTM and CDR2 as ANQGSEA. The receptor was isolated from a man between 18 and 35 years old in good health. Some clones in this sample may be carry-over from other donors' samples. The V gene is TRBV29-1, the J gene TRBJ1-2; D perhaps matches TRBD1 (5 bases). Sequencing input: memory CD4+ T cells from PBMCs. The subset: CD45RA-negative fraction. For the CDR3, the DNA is TGCAGCGTTGAAGATCTTGCAGGGTTGAGCTACACCTTC. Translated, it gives CSVEDLAGLSYTF.